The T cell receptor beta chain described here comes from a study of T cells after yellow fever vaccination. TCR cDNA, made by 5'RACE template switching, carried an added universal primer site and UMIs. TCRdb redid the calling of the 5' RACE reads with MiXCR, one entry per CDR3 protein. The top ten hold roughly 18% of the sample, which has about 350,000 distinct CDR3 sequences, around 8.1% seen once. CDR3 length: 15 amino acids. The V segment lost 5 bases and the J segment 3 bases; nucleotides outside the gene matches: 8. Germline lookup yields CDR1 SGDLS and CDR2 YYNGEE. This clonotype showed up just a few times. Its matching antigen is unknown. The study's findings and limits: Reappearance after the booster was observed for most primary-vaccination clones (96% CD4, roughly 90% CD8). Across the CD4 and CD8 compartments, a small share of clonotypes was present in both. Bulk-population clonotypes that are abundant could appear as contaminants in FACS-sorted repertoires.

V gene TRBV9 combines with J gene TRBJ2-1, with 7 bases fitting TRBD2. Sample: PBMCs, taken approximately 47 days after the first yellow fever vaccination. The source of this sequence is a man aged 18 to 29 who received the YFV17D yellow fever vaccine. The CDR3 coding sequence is TGTGCCAGCAGTCCTAGCGGCAAGAACTACAATGAGCAGTTCTTC. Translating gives CASSPSGKNYNEQFF.